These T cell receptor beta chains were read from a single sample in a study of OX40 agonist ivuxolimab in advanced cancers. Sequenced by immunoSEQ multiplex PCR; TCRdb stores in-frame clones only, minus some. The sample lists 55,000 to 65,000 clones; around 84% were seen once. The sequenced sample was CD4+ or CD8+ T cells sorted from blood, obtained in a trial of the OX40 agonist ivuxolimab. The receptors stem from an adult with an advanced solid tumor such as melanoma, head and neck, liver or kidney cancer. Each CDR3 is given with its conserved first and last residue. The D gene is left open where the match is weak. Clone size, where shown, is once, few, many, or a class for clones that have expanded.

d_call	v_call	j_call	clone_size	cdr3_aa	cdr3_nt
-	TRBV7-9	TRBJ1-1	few	CASSLELMNTEAFF	TGTGCCAGCAGCTTAGAATTGATGAACACTGAAGCTTTCTTT
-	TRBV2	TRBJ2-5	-	CASRGYRSQYQETQYF	TGTGCCAGCAGAGGTTATAGGTCCCAATACCAAGAGACCCAGTACTTC
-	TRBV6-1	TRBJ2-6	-	CASVQKSAGANVLTF	TGTGCCAGTGTACAGAAGTCTGCTGGGGCCAACGTCCTGACTTTC
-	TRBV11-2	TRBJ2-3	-	CASSFRFDGTDTQYF	TGTGCCAGCAGCTTCCGGTTTGATGGCACAGATACGCAGTATTTT
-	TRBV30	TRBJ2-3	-	CAWSVLDTQYF	TGTGCCTGGAGTGTACTAGATACGCAGTATTTT
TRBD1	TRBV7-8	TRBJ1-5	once	CASSLADRVDVEPQHF	TGTGCCAGCAGCTTAGCGGACAGGGTGGACGTCGAGCCCCAGCATTTT
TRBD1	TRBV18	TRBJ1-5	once	CASSPLNRGDNQPQHF	TGTGCCAGCTCACCGCTGAACAGGGGAGATAATCAGCCCCAGCATTTT
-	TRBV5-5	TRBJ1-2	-	CASSLSGFGYTF	TGTGCCAGCAGCTTATCAGGGTTCGGCTACACCTTC
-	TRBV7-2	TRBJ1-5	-	CASSLLSGIRNQPQHF	TGTGCCAGCAGCTTACTTTCAGGGATCCGCAATCAGCCCCAGCATTTT
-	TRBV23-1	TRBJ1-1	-	CASSQSEGRGAFF	TGCGCCAGCAGTCAATCGGAGGGGAGAGGAGCTTTCTTT
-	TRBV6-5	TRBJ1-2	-	CASSYSGQVGYTF	TGTGCCAGCAGTTACTCCGGGCAGGTGGGCTACACCTTC
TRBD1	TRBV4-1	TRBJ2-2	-	CASSQRGQRNTNTGELFF	TGCGCCAGCAGCCAACGGGGACAGAGAAATACGAACACCGGGGAGCTGTTTTTT
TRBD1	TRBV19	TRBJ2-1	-	CASSSTGSYNEQFF	TGTGCCAGTAGCTCGACAGGGTCCTACAATGAGCAGTTCTTC
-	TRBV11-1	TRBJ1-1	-	CASKNPGGTEAFF	TGTGCCAGCAAAAATCCCGGGGGCACTGAAGCTTTCTTT
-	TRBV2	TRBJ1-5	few	CASSEMGRNQPQHF	TGTGCCAGCAGTGAAATGGGACGCAATCAGCCCCAGCATTTT
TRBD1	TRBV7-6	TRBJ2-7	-	CASSLGGTGDYEQYF	TGTGCCAGCAGCTTAGGTGGGACAGGAGACTACGAGCAGTACTTC
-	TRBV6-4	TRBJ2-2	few	CASSTRGTGELFF	TGTGCCAGCAGTACCAGGGGCACCGGGGAGCTGTTTTTT
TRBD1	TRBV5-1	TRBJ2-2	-	CASRAARTGGAPGTGELFF	TGCGCCAGCAGAGCCGCGAGGACAGGGGGCGCCCCGGGGACCGGGGAGCTGTTTTTT
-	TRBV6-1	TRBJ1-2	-	CASSGSGQNYGYTF	TGTGCCAGCAGTGGCTCCGGCCAAAACTATGGCTACACCTTC
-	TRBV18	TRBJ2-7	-	CASSPLGGNEQYF	TGTGCCAGCTCACCACTGGGCGGAAACGAGCAGTACTTC
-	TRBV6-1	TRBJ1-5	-	CASSEKGRGSRVPQHF	TGTGCCAGCAGTGAAAAAGGAAGGGGGTCTAGGGTGCCCCAGCATTTT
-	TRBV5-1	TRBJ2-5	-	CASSSSGNQETQYF	TGCGCCAGCAGCTCTTCCGGGAACCAAGAGACCCAGTACTTC
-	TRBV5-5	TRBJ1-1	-	CASSLVGRAVTEAFF	TGTGCCAGCAGCTTGGTTGGCAGGGCGGTGACTGAAGCTTTCTTT
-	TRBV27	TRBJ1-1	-	CASSFSLVGTEAFF	TGTGCCAGCAGTTTCAGTCTAGTGGGTACTGAAGCTTTCTTT
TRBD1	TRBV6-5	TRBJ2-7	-	CASSYSTTGALHEQYF	TGTGCCAGCAGTTACTCGACGACAGGGGCCTTGCACGAGCAGTACTTC
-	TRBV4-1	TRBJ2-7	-	CASSQGPQFIYEQYF	TGCGCCAGCAGCCAAGGGCCTCAGTTCATCTACGAGCAGTACTTC
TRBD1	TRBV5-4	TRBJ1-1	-	CASSLQGAGTEAFF	TGTGCCAGCAGCTTACAGGGGGCTGGGACTGAAGCTTTCTTT